The source of this TCR beta chain is a study of blood T cell repertoires in COVID-19. Study information: Collection of acute and convalescent COVID-19 samples took place in the United States, Italy and Spain.

The V end lost 6 bases, the J end lost 1 base, and 6 bases lay between the germline ends. Germline CDR1 DFQATT, CDR2 SNEGSKA (reference sequence). The CDR3 sequence is 11 residues long. Per the original methods: Amplification from reference gene primers served as the basis for estimated nucleated cell counts. This table comes from immunoSEQ multiplex PCR, and its TCRdb copy is limited to in-frame clones, with some not included. V, J and clone size reflect that table, while D and trimming were determined from the DNA. The data contain some 190,000 clones, 80% to 85% of them singletons. Input material: peripheral blood. This chain links TRBV20-1 with TRBJ1-1; D not resolved. The source is a human donor in a cohort sampled during active COVID-19. CDR3 nucleotide sequence: TGCAGTGCCAACAGGAACACTGAAGCTTTCTTT. Translating it yields CSANRNTEAFF.